These 24 T cell receptor beta chains were sequenced from one sample in a study of T cells after yellow fever vaccination. TCRdb used MiXCR to reprocess the 5' RACE reads, holding one entry per CDR3 protein. This table has around 350,000 distinct CDR3 sequences, about 9.9% appearing once. The sequences come from PBMCs, collected on the day of the first yellow fever vaccination. The receptors were sampled from a man in his late teens or twenties who received the YFV17D yellow fever vaccine.

This clonotype was counted only a few times. This sequence joins TRBV6-2 or TRBV6-3 and TRBJ1-3, with D uncertain. Trimming cost V 7 bases and J 3 bases, with 7 bases left between them. The CDR3 covers 12 residues. Germline V gives CDR1 MNHEY, CDR2 SVGEGT. CDR3 protein: CASKEYGNTIYF. The CDR3 DNA follows: TGTGCCAGCAAGGAGTATGGAAACACCATATATTTT.

The rearrangement links TRBV7-9 to TRBJ1-2; D not resolved. Germline V gives CDR1 SEHNR, CDR2 FQNEAQ (reference sequence). Deletions cut 1 base from V and 2 bases from J, with 8 bases between. This CDR3 is built from 14 residues. The CDR3 reads CASSLVGRNYGYTF. In DNA, the CDR3 is TGTGCCAGCAGCTTAGTCGGTCGGAACTATGGCTACACCTTC.

This sequence joins TRBV15 and TRBJ1-4; D uncertain. Germline CDR1 is LNHNV and CDR2 is YYDKDF (reference sequence). Trimming removed 5 bases from V and 3 bases from J, with 7 bases in between. CDR3 length: 13 residues. The DNA for the CDR3 is TGTGCCACCAGCTATGGACCTAATGAAAAACTGTTTTTT. The encoded protein is CATSYGPNEKLFF.

The chain combines TRBV19 with TRBJ1-5; D gene uncertain. CDR3 length: 14 amino acids. Germline V CDR1 and CDR2: LNHDA, SQIVND (reference sequence). Trimming removed 3 bases at V and 7 bases at J, with 13 bases between. This CDR3 is CASSISPHRQPQHF. Here the CDR3 DNA reads TGTGCCAGTAGTATTTCCCCACACCGGCAGCCCCAGCATTTT. The whole variable domain, remainder taken from reference TRBV19 and TRBJ1-5, is DGGITQSPKYLFRKEGQNVTLSCEQNLNHDAMYWYRQDPGQGLRLIYYSQIVNDFQKGDIAEGYSVSREKKESFPLTVTSAQKNPTAFYLCASSISPHRQPQHFGDGTRLSIL.

This clonotype showed up just a few times. This chain uses TRBV20-1 with TRBJ2-7; a possible D gene is TRBD1 (5 bases). V was trimmed by 6 bases and J by 0 bases, leaving 12 bases between them. CDR3 length: 13 residues. Germline lookup yields CDR1 DFQATT and CDR2 SNEGSKA (reference sequence). DNA for the CDR3: TGCAGTGCAAGTGGGGCCAGCTCCTACGAGCAGTACTTC. Amino acids: CSASGASSYEQYF.

The chain has TRBV7-9 and TRBJ2-3; D not certain. Looked up from germline, CDR1 is SEHNR and CDR2 is FQNEAQ (reference sequence). V gave up 6 bases and J gave up 5 bases, with 9 bases separating them. CDR3 size: 12 residues. The CDR3 DNA reads TGTGCCAGCAGTTTATACCAAGATACGCAGTATTTT. Translation: CASSLYQDTQYF.

This clonotype was seen at least ten times. The V gene is TRBV5-1, the J gene TRBJ2-1, with TRBD2 as a possible D gene (5 bases). Trimming removed 2 bases at V and 5 bases at J, with 29 bases between. In germline, CDR1 is SGHRS, CDR2 YFSETQ. This CDR3 is built from 20 residues. The CDR3 bases are TGCGCCAGCAGCTTCGGTTTAGCCCCGGGATCCACATATTTAAACAATGAGCAGTTCTTC. Protein sequence: CASSFGLAPGSTYLNNEQFF. Full variable domain (rest looked up from reference TRBV5-1 and TRBJ2-1): KAGVTQTPRYLIKTRGQQVTLSCSPISGHRSVSWYQQTPGQGLQFLFEYFSETQRNKGNFPGRFSGRQFSNSRSEMNVSTLELGDSALYLCASSFGLAPGSTYLNNEQFFGPGTRLTVL.

There are a few counts of this clonotype. This chain connects TRBV4-3 to TRBJ1-6; D uncertain. Germline CDR1 is LGHNA and CDR2 is YSLEER. This CDR3 has 17 amino acids. Trimming cost V 0 bases and J 6 bases, with 15 bases left between them. The CDR3 sequence is CASSQDLWGSSNSPLHF. The CDR3 region has the DNA TGCGCCAGCAGCCAAGATCTATGGGGAAGTAGTAATTCACCCCTCCACTTT.

This rearrangement joins TRBV6-6 to TRBJ2-7; the D is unclear. CDR1 and CDR2 from the germline V gene are MNHNY and SVGAGI (reference sequence). Between the trimmed V and J ends, which lost 6 bases and 3 bases, there was a span of 12 bases. CDR3 length: 13 residues. The DNA for the CDR3 is TGTGCCAGCAGCCCCAAGACTTACTACGAGCAGTACGTC. Its translation is CASSPKTYYEQYV.

The sample holds a few counts of this clonotype. For the CDR3, the DNA is TGTGCCAGCAGTCCAGGGAACGAGCAGTACGTC. This translates into CASSPGNEQYV. The V call is TRBV6-6, the J call TRBJ2-7; a weak D match, TRBD1 (5 bases). V was trimmed by 5 bases and J by 5 bases, leaving 7 bases between them. This CDR3 is built from 11 residues. Germline V lookup: CDR1 MNHNY, CDR2 SVGAGI (reference sequence).

V is TRBV5-1 and J is TRBJ1-4; 7 positions agree with TRBD1. V lost 4 bases and J lost 8; bases outside the gene matches: 5. This CDR3 is 13 amino acids long. Germline CDR1 SGHRS, CDR2 YFSETQ. In nucleotides, the CDR3 is TGCGCCAGCAGCGTACCGGGACAGGAAAAACTGTTTTTT. It specifies CASSVPGQEKLFF.

This clonotype has a handful of counts. The chain couples TRBV10-3 to TRBJ1-1; D is ambiguous. Per the germline V gene, CDR1 is ENHRY and CDR2 is SYGVKD. Trimming stripped 3 bases from V and 3 bases from J, with 8 bases between. The CDR3 spans 13 residues. The CDR3 bases are TGTGCCATCAGTGAAATGAAGGACACTGAAGCTTTCTTT. It translates to CAISEMKDTEAFF.

The CDR3 region has the DNA TGTGCCAGCAGAGCTCTGGACTATTCACCCCTCCACTTT. Translation: CASRALDYSPLHF. The chain uses TRBV12-3 or TRBV12-4 and TRBJ1-6; no definite D call. CDR3 length equals 13 residues. Deletions cut 6 bases from V and 8 bases from J, with 11 bases between.

The sample holds many counts of this clonotype. The CDR3 region is CASSQDAGTGANVLTF. CDR3 coding DNA: TGCGCCAGCAGCCAAGATGCCGGTACCGGGGCCAACGTCCTGACTTTC. The chain uses TRBV4-3 and TRBJ2-6; D unresolved. Looked up from germline, CDR1 is LGHNA and CDR2 is YSLEER. The CDR3 extends over 16 amino acids. Trimming shortened V by 0 bases and J by 4 bases, and 10 bases separated the two germline ends.

This clonotype occurred a few times. The gene calls are TRBV4-1 and TRBJ2-7; D is possibly TRBD1 or TRBD2 (5 bases each). From germline, CDR1 is MGHRA and CDR2 YSYEKL. V was clipped by 5 bases and J by 7 bases, with 15 bases between them. The CDR3 sequence is 13 residues long. CDR3 sequence: CASSVQGPTEQYF. Here the CDR3 DNA reads TGCGCCAGCAGCGTGCAGGGACCTACGGAGCAGTACTTC.

This clonotype was counted a few times. The V call is TRBV6-5, the J call TRBJ2-7, with unresolved D. The V gene lost 8 bases and the J gene lost 6 bases, with 14 bases spanning the gap. CDR3 length equals 12 residues. Germline lookup yields CDR1 MNHEY and CDR2 SVGAGI. The CDR3 DNA sequence: TGTGCCAGCCCCCAAGCCGCTGCCGAGCAGTACTTC. It yields the protein CASPQAAAEQYF.

This clonotype came up a few times. The rearrangement joins TRBV29-1 to TRBJ1-3; D gene uncertain. The CDR3 extends over 14 amino acids. V lost 4 bases, J lost 7 bases, and 17 bases lay in between. The V gene's germline CDR1 is SQVTM and CDR2 ANQGSEA. Here the CDR3 reads CSVVFPTRGNTIYF. The CDR3 DNA follows: TGCAGCGTTGTTTTTCCTACTCGTGGGAACACCATATATTTT.

This clonotype was found a few times. The chain joins TRBV2 to TRBJ2-3, with TRBD2 matching over 13 bases. Germline V gene sequence: CDR1 SNHLY, CDR2 FYNNEI. The CDR3 covers 18 residues. V lost 5 bases, J lost 2 bases, and 10 bases stayed unmatched. CDR3 sequence: CASSWTSGGRGITDTQYF. The DNA for the CDR3 is TGTGCCAGCAGTTGGACTAGCGGGGGCCGGGGGATCACAGATACGCAGTATTTT.

This clonotype was observed a handful of times. The V and J genes are TRBV27 and TRBJ2-1; TRBD1 aligns across 10 bases. From germline, CDR1 is MNHEY and CDR2 SMNVEV (reference sequence). The CDR3 contains 18 residues. Trimming removed 5 bases from V and 1 base from J; junction bases left unmatched: 11. CDR3 region: CASSPGQGFSESYNEQFF. The DNA of the CDR3 is TGTGCCAGCAGTCCGGGACAGGGGTTCTCAGAATCCTACAATGAGCAGTTCTTC.

The gene calls are TRBV5-4 and TRBJ1-1; TRBD1 agrees at 9 bases. V was clipped by 0 bases and J by 10 bases; unmatched bases: 10. The CDR3 totals 15 residues. Germline V lookup: CDR1 SGHNT, CDR2 YYREEE (reference sequence). Here the CDR3 DNA reads TGTGCCAGCAGCTTGGGGGGTGGGACAGGGTATCGAGCTTTCTTT. Translation: CASSLGGGTGYRAFF.

The chain links TRBV7-9 to TRBJ2-3, with D uncertain. V was clipped by 5 bases and J by 2 bases, with 8 bases between them. Germline assignment: CDR1 SEHNR and CDR2 FQNEAQ (reference sequence). The CDR3 consists of 13 residues. DNA for the CDR3: TGTGCCAGCAGCGCCTACAACACAGATACGCAGTATTTT. Residues: CASSAYNTDTQYF.

This clonotype was seen a handful of times. The chain recombines TRBV9 with TRBJ1-6; D may be TRBD1 (5 bases). The CDR3 runs to 14 residues. Trimming stripped 3 bases from V and 7 bases from J, with 11 bases between. Germline V gene sequence: CDR1 SGDLS, CDR2 YYNGEE. Here the CDR3 reads CASSETAQNSPLHF. The CDR3 DNA reads as TGTGCCAGCAGCGAGACAGCTCAGAATTCACCCCTCCACTTT.

This clonotype was counted between two and nine times. This chain uses TRBV20-1 with TRBJ2-1; TRBD2 aligns across 9 bases. CDR3 length: 15 amino acids. Germline CDR1 reads DFQATT; CDR2 reads SNEGSKA (reference sequence). Trimming took 0 bases from V and 7 from J; bases not matched to a gene: 7. CDR3 residues: CSARDISGGLNEQFF. The CDR3 coding sequence is TGCAGTGCTAGAGATATTAGCGGGGGTTTAAATGAGCAGTTCTTC.

In its sample, this clonotype was seen a few times. The chain is built from TRBV30 and TRBJ1-5; tentative D call: TRBD1 (5 bases). CDR3 size: 13 residues. Germline-derived CDR1 and CDR2 are GTSNPN and SVGIG (reference sequence). V dropped 5 bases and J dropped 2 bases, with 10 bases sitting between them. This CDR3 reads CAWGRGRNQPQHF. The CDR3 bases are TGTGCCTGGGGAAGGGGTCGCAATCAGCCCCAGCATTTT.